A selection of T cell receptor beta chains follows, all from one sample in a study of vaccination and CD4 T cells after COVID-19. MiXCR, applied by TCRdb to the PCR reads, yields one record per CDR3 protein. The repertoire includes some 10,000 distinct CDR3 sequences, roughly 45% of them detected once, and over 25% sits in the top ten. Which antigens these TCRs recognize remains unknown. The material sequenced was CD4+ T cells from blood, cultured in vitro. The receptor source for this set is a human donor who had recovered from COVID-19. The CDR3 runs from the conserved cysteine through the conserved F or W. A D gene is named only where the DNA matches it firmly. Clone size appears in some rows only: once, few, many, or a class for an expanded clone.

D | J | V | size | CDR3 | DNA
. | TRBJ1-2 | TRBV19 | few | CASSISNRAGYGYTF | TGTGCCAGTAGTATTAGTAACAGGGCGGGCTATGGCTACACCTTC
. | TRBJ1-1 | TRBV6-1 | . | CASSDHGKNTEAFF | TGTGCCAGCAGTGATCATGGGAAGAACACTGAAGCTTTCTTT
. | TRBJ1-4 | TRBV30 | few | CAWGEEKLFF | TGTGCCTGGGGGGAGGAAAAACTGTTTTTT
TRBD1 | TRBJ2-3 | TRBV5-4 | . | CASSQDVGGKYSDTQYF | TGCGCCAGCAGCCAAGATGTAGGGGGCAAATACTCAGATACGCAGTATTTT
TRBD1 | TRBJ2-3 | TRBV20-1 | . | CSARGGRDRRTTDTQYF | TGCAGTGCTAGAGGGGGGCGGGACAGGAGAACCACAGATACGCAGTATTTT
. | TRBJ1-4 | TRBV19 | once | CASSIDQRATNEKLFF | TGTGCCAGTAGTATAGATCAGAGAGCAACTAATGAAAAACTGTTTTTT
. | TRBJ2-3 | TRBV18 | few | CASSPSTDTQYF | TGTGCCAGCTCACCATCCACAGATACGCAGTATTTT
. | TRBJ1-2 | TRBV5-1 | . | CASSPEGGYGYTF | TGCGCCAGCAGCCCCGAGGGGGGCTATGGCTACACCTTC
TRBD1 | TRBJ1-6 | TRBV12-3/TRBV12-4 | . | CASSRTGDYNSPLHF | TGTGCCAGCAGTCGTACAGGGGACTATAATTCACCCCTCCACTTT
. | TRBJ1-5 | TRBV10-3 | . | CAISEETEYSNQPQHF | TGTGCCATCAGTGAGGAAACGGAGTATAGCAATCAGCCCCAGCATTTT
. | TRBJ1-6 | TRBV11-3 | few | CASSGPWNNSPLHF | TGTGCCAGCAGCGGCCCCTGGAATAATTCACCCCTCCACTTT
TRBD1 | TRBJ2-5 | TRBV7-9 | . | CASSPRDRAETQYF | TGTGCCAGCAGCCCCCGGGACAGGGCAGAGACCCAGTACTTC
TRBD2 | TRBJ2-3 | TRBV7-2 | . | CASSLALGLAGASPTDTQYF | TGTGCCAGCAGCTTGGCCCTAGGACTAGCGGGGGCCTCCCCCACAGATACGCAGTATTTT
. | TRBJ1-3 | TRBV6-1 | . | CASIGLSRGTIYF | TGTGCCAGCATCGGATTAAGCAGAGGCACCATATATTTT
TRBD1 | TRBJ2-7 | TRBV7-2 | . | CASSPWTGSYEQYF | TGTGCCAGCAGCCCCTGGACAGGCTCCTACGAGCAGTACTTC
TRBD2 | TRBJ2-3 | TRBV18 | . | CASSTQATSAFTDTQYF | TGTGCCAGCTCAACCCAAGCGACTAGCGCCTTCACAGATACGCAGTATTTT
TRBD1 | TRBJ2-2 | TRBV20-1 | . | CSARDPRTGTGELFF | TGCAGTGCTAGAGACCCCCGGACAGGTACCGGGGAGCTGTTTTTT
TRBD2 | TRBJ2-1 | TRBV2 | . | CASSETSGVYNEQFF | TGTGCCAGCAGTGAAACTAGCGGGGTGTACAATGAGCAGTTCTTC
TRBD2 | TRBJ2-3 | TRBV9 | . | CASSVLAGGGGDTQYF | TGTGCCAGCAGCGTACTAGCGGGGGGCGGTGGAGATACGCAGTATTTT
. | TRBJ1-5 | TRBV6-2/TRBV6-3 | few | CASSSRGAESQPQHF | TGTGCCAGCAGTTCCCGGGGGGCAGAAAGCCAGCCCCAGCATTTT
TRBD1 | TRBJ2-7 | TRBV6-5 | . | CASSYRDRGISYEQYF | TGTGCCAGCAGTTACCGGGACAGGGGGATCTCCTACGAGCAGTACTTC
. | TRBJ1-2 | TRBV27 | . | CASSGTDNYGYTF | TGTGCCAGCAGCGGGACGGATAACTATGGCTACACCTTC
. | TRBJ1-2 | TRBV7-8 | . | CASSLAYSQTATYGYTF | TGTGCCAGCAGCTTAGCATATTCCCAGACAGCGACCTATGGCTACACCTTC
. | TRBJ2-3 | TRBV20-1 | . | CSARVGSADTQYF | TGCAGTGCTAGAGTCGGGAGCGCAGATACGCAGTATTTT
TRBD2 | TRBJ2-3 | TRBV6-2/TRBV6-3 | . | CATSGGATDTQYF | TGTGCCACCAGCGGGGGGGCCACAGATACGCAGTATTTT
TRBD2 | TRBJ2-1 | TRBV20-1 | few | CSASYSGTSGNNEQFF | TGCAGTGCCAGCTACTCCGGGACTAGCGGAAACAATGAGCAGTTCTTC
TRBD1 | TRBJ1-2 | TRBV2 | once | CASSQGQGGYGYTF | TGTGCCAGCAGCCAGGGACAGGGGGGTTATGGCTACACCTTC
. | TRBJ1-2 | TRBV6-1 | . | CASSRPRGYGYTF | TGTGCCAGCAGTCGCCCCCGAGGGTATGGCTACACCTTC
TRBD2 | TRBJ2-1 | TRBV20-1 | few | CSARVAGGHYNEQFF | TGCAGTGCTAGAGTAGCGGGGGGCCATTACAATGAGCAGTTCTTC
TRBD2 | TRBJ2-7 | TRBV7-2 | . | CASSPRLAGSYEQYF | TGTGCCAGCAGCCCCAGACTAGCGGGGTCCTACGAGCAGTACTTC
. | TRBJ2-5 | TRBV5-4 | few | CASSPGGLAKETQYF | TGTGCCAGCAGCCCAGGAGGACTGGCTAAAGAGACCCAGTACTTC
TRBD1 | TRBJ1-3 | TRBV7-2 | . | CASSLVTGPGNTIYF | TGTGCCAGCAGCTTAGTGACAGGGCCTGGAAACACCATATATTTT
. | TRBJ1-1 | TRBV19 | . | CASSLGTVNTEAFF | TGTGCCAGTAGTTTAGGGACGGTGAACACTGAAGCTTTCTTT
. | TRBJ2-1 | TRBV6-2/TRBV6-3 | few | CASSYSGFNEQFF | TGTGCCAGCAGTTATTCAGGGTTCAATGAGCAGTTCTTC
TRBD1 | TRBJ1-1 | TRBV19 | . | CASSNPGGGIMNTEAFF | TGTGCCAGTAGTAACCCAGGGGGTGGCATCATGAACACTGAAGCTTTCTTT
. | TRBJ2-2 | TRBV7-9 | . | CASTTLRAAENTGELFF | TGTGCCAGCACCACCCTTCGAGCGGCAGAGAACACCGGGGAGCTGTTTTTT
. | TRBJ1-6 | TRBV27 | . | CASSLQAISSPLHF | TGTGCCAGCAGTCTGCAGGCGATTAGTTCACCCCTCCACTTT
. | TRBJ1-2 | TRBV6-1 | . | CASFSGQSNYGYTF | TGTGCCAGTTTCTCTGGACAGTCTAACTATGGCTACACCTTC
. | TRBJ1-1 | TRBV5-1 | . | CASSSREGYTEAFF | TGCGCCAGCAGCTCGAGAGAAGGTTACACTGAAGCTTTCTTT
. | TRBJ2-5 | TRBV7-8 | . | CASSLRRTFQEIQYF | TGTGCCAGCAGCTTAAGACGGACATTCCAAGAGATCCAGTACTTC
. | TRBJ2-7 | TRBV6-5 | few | CASSYSRAGSYEQYF | TGTGCCAGCAGTTACTCGCGGGCCGGGTCCTACGAGCAGTACTTC
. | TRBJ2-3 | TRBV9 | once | CASSVGVPDTQYF | TGTGCCAGCAGCGTAGGCGTCCCAGATACGCAGTATTTT
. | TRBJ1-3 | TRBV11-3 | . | CASSLEGSSGNTIYF | TGTGCCAGCAGCTTAGAGGGGAGCTCTGGAAACACCATATATTTT
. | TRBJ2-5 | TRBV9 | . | CASSVDQETQYF | TGTGCCAGCAGCGTGGACCAAGAGACCCAGTACTTC
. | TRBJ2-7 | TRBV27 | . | CASSPPPGHEQYF | TGTGCCAGCAGTCCACCCCCGGGACACGAGCAGTACTTC
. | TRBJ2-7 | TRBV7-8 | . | CASSLGWGEQYF | TGTGCCAGCAGCTTAGGGTGGGGCGAGCAGTACTTC
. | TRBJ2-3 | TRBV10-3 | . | CAAAGGRTDTQYF | TGTGCCGCCGCCGGGGGACGCACAGATACGCAGTATTTT
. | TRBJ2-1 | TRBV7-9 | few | CASSPDTANEQFF | TGTGCCAGCAGCCCGGACACGGCCAATGAGCAGTTCTTC
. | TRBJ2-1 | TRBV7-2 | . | CASRLDGGREVGNEQFF | TGTGCCAGCAGACTTGATGGGGGCAGGGAAGTAGGCAATGAGCAGTTCTTC
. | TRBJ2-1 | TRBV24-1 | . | CATGGDLTHCEQFF | TGTGCCACCGGCGGGGACTTAACACACTGTGAGCAGTTCTTC
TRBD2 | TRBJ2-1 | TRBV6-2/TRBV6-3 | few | CASASGGYNEQFF | TGTGCCAGCGCTAGCGGGGGGTACAATGAGCAGTTCTTC
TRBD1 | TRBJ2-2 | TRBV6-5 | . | CASSSYLTGVGELFF | TGTGCCAGCAGTTCATATTTAACAGGGGTCGGGGAGCTGTTTTTT
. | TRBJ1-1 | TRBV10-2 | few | CASTPGEGNTEAFF | TGCGCCAGCACCCCCGGGGAGGGTAACACTGAAGCTTTCTTT